Given below is one TCR beta chain in context. Which antigen it targets is not known. Base qualities were left out, and no much larger clone turns up one base away. This sample stems from a study of blood T cell repertoires in COVID-19 (TCRdb year 2020). For context, the study as a whole: The collaborator samples originated in the United States, Italy and Spain and spanned the acute and convalescent phases of COVID-19. The repertoires were released in a freely available public database meant as a resource for research on the immune response to SARS-CoV-2. A de-identified subject ID, COVID-19 status, age in years and sex were almost always included in the sample metadata. Where HLA class I and class II types were available, the types were taken from metadata supplied by the sample provider, not from assay-based typing. Samples came from the ongoing ImmuneRACE study (first 160 participants) plus 1,254 subjects from 6 global collaborators. Subjects who had been exposed to COVID-19, were actively infected with it, or had recovered from it provided the deeply sampled blood TCRbeta repertoires that made up the dataset. The prospective study material was composed of cDNA or gDNA derived from T cells, B-cell-depleted T cells, or PBMCs.

A second Seattle source provided samples from volunteer blood donors who had recovered from COVID-19. Collaborating institutions collected whole blood in K2EDTA tubes following their own protocols. For TCRbeta analysis, collaborators shipped samples in one of three forms: frozen whole blood, isolated PBMCs, or DNA extracted from either of those sample types. The paper's findings and limits, for the study overall: Clinical and demographic metadata were provided uncurated, with the amount varying by source and participant.

Germline trimming: 4 bases from V, 9 bases from J; junction bases outside gene matches: 3. Inclusive of the bounding cysteine and phenylalanine, the CDR3 is 13 residues long. The kept DNA is CDR3 alone, 39 bases in frame from the first base. Sequences MDHEN (CDR1) and SYDVKM (CDR2) are obtained from the germline V gene. TCRbeta CDR3 regions were amplified from genomic DNA using the immunoSEQ Assay, a bias-controlled multiplex PCR. The authors processed their data as follows. The number of nucleated cells in each sample was estimated by amplification of reference gene primers within the assay. Sequence reads were collapsed and filtered to measure the absolute abundance of every unique TCRbeta CDR3 rearrangement. For each sample, productive Simpson clonality was calculated as the square root of Simpson's diversity index over productive rearrangements. What TCRdb holds here is the immuneACCESS table cut down to in-frame rearrangements. Part of the clones is not present; checked against another copy, under half of the missing clones reflect an unresolved V gene, and the others are unexplained. D and trimming were read from the DNA, whereas the V and J calls and clone size are those reported in that table. In this sample the table shows under 250,000 clones, roughly 81% of which occur a single time. The top ten clonotypes cover 2.9% of the sample.

This clonotype was sampled from a middle-aged man who had recovered from COVID-19. Sequenced sample: peripheral blood. The rearrangement joined TRBV28 to TRBJ2-3; TRBD1 matches 11 bases in the middle. The DNA sequence follows: TGTGCCAGCAGTTCGGGACAGGGGGGGACGCAGTATTTT. This is translated as CASSSGQGGTQYF.